This T cell receptor (beta chain) was profiled in a study of shared clonotypes between healthy human individuals. For the study at large: In total, the donors were a couple of women and a few men aged 18 to 49.

The naive CD8 fraction comprised CD45RO-negative cells positively selected for CCR7 and excluded terminally differentiated effector memory CD45RA+ cells. Every contributor of samples was a Caucasian grown-up residing in Nashville, Tennessee. CDR1 is SQVTM and CDR2 is ANQGSEA in the germline V gene. Trimming removed 7 bases from V and 3 bases from J, with 18 bases in between. The CDR3 covers 14 residues. Comment on this clone: The antigen is undetermined.

Study findings and constraints: Enrolling few donors narrowed the genetic and exposure-history diversity that was represented.

The authors loaded 200 ng DNA, roughly 33,000 T cell genomes, into sorted-subset replicate PCRs. Clones were sequenced by immunoSEQ multiplex PCR, and TCRdb holds only the in-frame ones, with some missing. Here the sample spans roughly 2,000,000 clones, just under 95% being singletons. The material sequenced was naive CD8+ T cells sorted from blood. V gene TRBV29-1 combines with J gene TRBJ1-2; a weak D match, TRBD1 (6 bases). This sequence originates from a man aged 18 to 30 in good health. CDR3 bases: TGCAGCGCCCACCCGGACAGCGAAGACTATGGCTACACCTTC. This encodes CSAHPDSEDYGYTF.